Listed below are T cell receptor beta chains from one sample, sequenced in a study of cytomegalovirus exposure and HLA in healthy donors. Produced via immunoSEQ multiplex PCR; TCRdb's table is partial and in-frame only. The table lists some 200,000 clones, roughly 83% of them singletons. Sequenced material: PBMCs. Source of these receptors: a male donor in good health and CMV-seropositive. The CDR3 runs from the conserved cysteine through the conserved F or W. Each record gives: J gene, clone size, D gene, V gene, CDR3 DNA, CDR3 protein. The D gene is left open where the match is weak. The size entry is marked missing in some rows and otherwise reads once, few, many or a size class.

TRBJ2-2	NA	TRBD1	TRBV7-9	TGTTCCAGCAGCTTTCGAGGGACAGGGGGCCCCGGGGAGCTGTTTTTT	CSSSFRGTGGPGELFF
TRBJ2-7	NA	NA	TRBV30	TGTGCCTGGAGTTCCCAGTACGAGCAGTACTTC	CAWSSQYEQYF
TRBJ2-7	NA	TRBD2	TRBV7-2	TGTGCCAGCAGCTTTATAGCGGGGGGGCGGTTTCTAAACGAGCAGTACTTC	CASSFIAGGRFLNEQYF
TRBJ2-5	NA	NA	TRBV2	TGTGCCAGCAGTGAAGACAGCCAAGAGACCCAGTACTTC	CASSEDSQETQYF
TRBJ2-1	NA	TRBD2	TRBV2	TGTGCCAGCAGTGGTAGCGGGAGGGGAGGGAGTTACAATGAGCAGTTCTTC	CASSGSGRGGSYNEQFF
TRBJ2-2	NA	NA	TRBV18	TGTGCCAGCTCCACGGAGGGGCTAAGCACCGGGGAGCTGTTTTTT	CASSTEGLSTGELFF
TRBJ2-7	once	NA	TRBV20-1	TGCAGTGCCATCGAGGGTTACGAGCAGTACTTC	CSAIEGYEQYF
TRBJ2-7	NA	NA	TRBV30	TGTGCCTGGACAGGGTCCTACGAGCAGTACTTC	CAWTGSYEQYF
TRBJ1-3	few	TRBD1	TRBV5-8	TGTGCCAGCAGCTTACAGGGGAGGTCTGGAAACACCATATATTTT	CASSLQGRSGNTIYF
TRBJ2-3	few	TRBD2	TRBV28	TGTGCCAGCAGAGGTAGCGGGGAGGGTGGGAAAGATACGCAGTATTTT	CASRGSGEGGKDTQYF
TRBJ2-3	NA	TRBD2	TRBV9	TGTGCCAGCAGCCCGAGAGCGGGGGCAAGCACAGATACGCAGTATTTT	CASSPRAGASTDTQYF
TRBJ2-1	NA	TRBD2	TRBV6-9	TGTGCCAGCAGTCACGGACTAGCGGGAGGGCAGTACAATGAGCAGTTCTTC	CASSHGLAGGQYNEQFF
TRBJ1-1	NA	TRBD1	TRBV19	TGTGCCAGTAGTATTGAGTACAGGGGGCCTGAAGCTTTCTTT	CASSIEYRGPEAFF
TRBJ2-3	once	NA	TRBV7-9	TGTGCCAGCAGTCCCACTAGCCGGTCGGATACGCAGTATTTT	CASSPTSRSDTQYF
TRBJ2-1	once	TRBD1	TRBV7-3	TGTGCCAGCAGCCGACAGGGGCTCAATGAGCAGTTCTTC	CASSRQGLNEQFF
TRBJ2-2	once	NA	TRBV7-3	TGTGCCAGCAGCTTAAGGCAGAGCGGCACCGGGGAGCTGTTTTTT	CASSLRQSGTGELFF
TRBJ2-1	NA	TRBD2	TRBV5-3	TGTGCCAGAAGCCCGGGACTAGCGAGTGGGGAGCAGTTCTTC	CARSPGLASGEQFF
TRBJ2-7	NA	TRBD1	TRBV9	TGTGCCAGCAGCGTTGACTCCGGGACAGGGACCTACGAGCAGTACTTC	CASSVDSGTGTYEQYF
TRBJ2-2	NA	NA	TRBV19	TGTGCCGCGTCCGGACTCGGCACCGGGGAGCTGTTTTTT	CAASGLGTGELFF
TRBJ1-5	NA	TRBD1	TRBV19	TGTGCCAGTATTGGGGGACAGCCATATAGCAATCAGCCCCAGCATTTT	CASIGGQPYSNQPQHF
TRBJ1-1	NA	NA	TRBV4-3	TGCGCCAGCAGCCTAAGCCTTTGGGAGATGAACACTGAAGCTTTCTTT	CASSLSLWEMNTEAFF
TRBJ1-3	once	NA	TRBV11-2	TGTGCCAGCAGCTTAGACCTCCTCACAGCTGGAAACACCATATATTTT	CASSLDLLTAGNTIYF
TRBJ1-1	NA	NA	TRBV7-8	TGTGCCAGCAGCCTAGGCGGGCGGGGGGCTGAAGCTTTCTTT	CASSLGGRGAEAFF
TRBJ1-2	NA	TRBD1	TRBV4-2	TGTGCCAGCAGCCAAGATGGGACAGGGGGCTATGGCTACACCTTC	CASSQDGTGGYGYTF
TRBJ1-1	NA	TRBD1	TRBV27	TGTGCCAGCAGTTTCGACAGGGGTGGTGAAGCTTTCTTT	CASSFDRGGEAFF